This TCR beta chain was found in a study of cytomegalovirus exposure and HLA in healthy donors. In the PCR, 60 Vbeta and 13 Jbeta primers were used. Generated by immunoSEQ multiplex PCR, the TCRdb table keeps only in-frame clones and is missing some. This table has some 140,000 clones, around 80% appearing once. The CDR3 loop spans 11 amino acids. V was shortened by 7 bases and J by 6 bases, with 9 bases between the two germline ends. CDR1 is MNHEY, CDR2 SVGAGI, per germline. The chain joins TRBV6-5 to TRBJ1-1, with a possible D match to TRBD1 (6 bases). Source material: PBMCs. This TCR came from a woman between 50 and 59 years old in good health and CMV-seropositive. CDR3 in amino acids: CASIYRAEAFF. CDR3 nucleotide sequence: TGTGCCAGCATCTACAGGGCTGAAGCTTTCTTT.